These 21 T cell receptor beta chains originate from one sample sequenced in a study of graft-versus-host responses after intestinal transplantation (dated by TCRdb to about 2021). Intraepithelial and lamina propria lymphocytes were isolated from graft specimens using dithiothreitol, EDTA incubations and collagenase D digestion. Library preparation was by the immunoSEQ multiplex PCR assay. Not all clones reach the TCRdb copy of this immuneACCESS table, which keeps in-frame sequences only. Checked studies attribute under half of the gap to unresolved V genes and leave the rest unexplained. The sample table shows about 20,000 clones, and approximately 79% are seen once. The leading ten clones occupy approximately 8% of the sample. Specimen: ileum tissue, collected 20 days after intestinal transplant. Receptors originate from a human patient who received an intestinal transplant, so some T cells may come from the graft donor.

The chain joins TRBV28 to TRBJ2-7, with D possibly matching TRBD1 (5 bases). CDR3 length: 12 amino acids. The germline CDR1 and CDR2 sequences are MDHEN and SYDVKM. With 1 base removed from V and 6 bases from J, the gap between germline ends came to 7 bases. In DNA form, the CDR3 reads TGTGCCAGCAGTTTATTCAGGGCCGAGCAGTACTTC. This codes for CASSLFRAEQYF. Filled out from reference TRBV28 and TRBJ2-7, the complete variable domain reads DVKVTQSSRYLVKRTGEKVFLECVQDMDHENMFWYRQDPGLGLRLIYFSYDVKMKEKGDIPEGYSVSREKKERFSLILESASTNQTSMYLCASSLFRAEQYFGPGTRLTVT.

The V gene is TRBV6-5, the J gene TRBJ1-2; 7 positions agree with TRBD1. The trim removed 8 bases at V and 2 bases at J, leaving 11 bases unmatched. Looked up from germline, CDR1 is MNHEY and CDR2 is SVGAGI. This CDR3 is built from 15 residues. This chain's CDR3 is CASGHQTGLNYGYTF. CDR3 DNA sequence: TGTGCCAGCGGCCACCAGACAGGGCTGAACTATGGCTACACCTTC.

This clone was picked up a small number of times. V gene TRBV10-1 combines with J gene TRBJ2-7; D is perhaps TRBD1 (5 bases). This CDR3 spans 13 amino acids. V gave up 8 bases and J gave up 0 bases, with 11 bases separating them. The germline V gene encodes CDR1 WNHNN and CDR2 SYGVQD (reference sequence). The CDR3 is CASSGASSYEQYF. The CDR3 DNA reads TGCGCCAGCTCTGGGGCAAGCTCCTACGAGCAGTACTTC.

The chain joins TRBV7-2 to TRBJ2-7; 9 positions match TRBD2. Germline V gives CDR1 SGHTA, CDR2 FQGNSA. The CDR3 runs 14 residues. Trimming cost V 3 bases and J 2 bases; bases outside gene matches: 2. CDR3 region: CASSLASGAYEQYF. The DNA of the CDR3 is TGTGCCAGCAGCTTGGCTAGCGGGGCCTACGAGCAGTACTTC.

This clone turned up a few times. CDR3 region: CASSASLGGNYGYTF. The CDR3 DNA is TGTGCCAGCAGCGCCTCCTTGGGGGGTAACTATGGCTACACCTTC. The V gene is TRBV9, the J gene TRBJ1-2, with D possibly TRBD1 on 5 matching bases. This CDR3 spans 15 amino acids. Trimming pared 3 bases from V and 1 base from J, leaving 13 bases between. Germline V gives CDR1 SGDLS, CDR2 YYNGEE.

V and J are TRBV18 and TRBJ2-7; 8 bases are a match to TRBD1. The length of the CDR3 is 15 residues. V lost 5 bases and J lost 3; bases outside the gene matches: 9. Germline V gives CDR1 KGHSH, CDR2 LQKENI. Here the CDR3 DNA reads TGTGCCAGCTCATTGGCCGGGACAGGTGACTACGAGCAGTACTTC. This translates into CASSLAGTGDYEQYF. The variable domain in full, completed from reference TRBV18 and TRBJ2-7, reads NAGVMQNPRHLVRRRGQEARLRCSPMKGHSHVYWYRQLPEEGLKFMVYLQKENIIDESGMPKERFSAEFPKEGPSILRIQQVVRGDSAAYFCASSLAGTGDYEQYFGPGTRLTVT.

In DNA, the CDR3 is TGTGCCAGCAATCCTAGCGGGGGGTGGGACGAGCAGTTCTTC. It specifies CASNPSGGWDEQFF. The chain joins TRBV9 to TRBJ2-1; TRBD2 matches at 11 bases. Germline-derived CDR1 and CDR2 are SGDLS and YYNGEE. The J segment lost 10 bases and the V segment lost 6 bases, leaving 9 bases of the junction unmatched. The CDR3 consists of 14 residues.

This clone was seen once. The chain carries TRBV6-1 and TRBJ2-5, with 8 bases aligning to TRBD2. The CDR3 consists of 13 residues. V dropped 6 bases and J dropped 5; count of bases not matched to a gene: 5. Germline lookup yields CDR1 MNHNS and CDR2 SASEGT. The CDR3 loop reads CASRPGGLETQYF. Here the CDR3 DNA reads TGTGCCAGCAGGCCGGGGGGGCTGGAGACCCAGTACTTC.

The genes are TRBV19 and TRBJ2-1; no reliable D call. Germline CDR1 LNHDA, CDR2 SQIVND (reference sequence). The CDR3 runs 14 residues. Between the trimmed V and J ends, which lost 7 bases and 2 bases, there was a span of 12 bases. Here the CDR3 reads CASTWQAAYNEQFF. The CDR3 DNA is TGTGCCAGTACCTGGCAGGCCGCCTACAATGAGCAGTTCTTC.

V usage is TRBV7-8 and J usage is TRBJ2-1; 9 positions agree with TRBD1. The J segment lost 8 bases and the V segment lost 2 bases, leaving 10 bases of the junction unmatched. The length of the CDR3 is 16 residues. Germline lookup yields CDR1 SGHVS and CDR2 FQNEAQ. CDR3: CASSLFSGQGTHEQFF. Here the CDR3 DNA reads TGTGCCAGCAGCTTATTTTCAGGACAGGGGACCCATGAGCAGTTCTTC.

This CDR3 reads CASSWGVLFYEQYF. DNA of the CDR3: TGTGCCAGCAGCTGGGGGGTACTTTTCTACGAGCAGTACTTC. V is TRBV5-6 and J is TRBJ2-7; D is possibly TRBD2 (6 bases). The CDR3 sequence is 14 residues long. Trimming removed 3 bases at V and 3 bases at J, with 13 bases between. Germline V gives CDR1 SGHDT, CDR2 YYEEEE.

This rearrangement joins TRBV4-2 to TRBJ2-7; D might be TRBD2 (6 bases). The CDR3 covers 15 residues. With 0 bases removed from V and 4 bases from J, the gap between germline ends came to 13 bases. CDR1 is LGHNA, CDR2 YNFKEQ, per germline. CDR3 sequence (DNA): TGTGCCAGCAGCCAAGAAGGGCTAGCGTCTTACGAGCAGTACTTC. Translating gives CASSQEGLASYEQYF.

This chain joins TRBV30 and TRBJ2-2; D not certain. Germline CDR1 GTSNPN, CDR2 SVGIG (reference sequence). With 4 bases removed from V and 1 base from J, the gap between germline ends came to 7 bases. This CDR3 is built from 13 residues. The CDR3 bases are TGTGCCTGGATCGAGCGGAACACCGGGGAGCTGTTTTTT. This codes for CAWIERNTGELFF.

This rearrangement joins TRBV30 to TRBJ2-1; TRBD1 is a possible D gene (6 bases). Trimming removed 8 bases from V and 0 bases from J, with 8 bases in between. CDR1 GTSNPN and CDR2 SVGIG come from the germline V gene (reference sequence). This CDR3 spans 12 amino acids. The CDR3 DNA sequence: TGTGCCGCGGACAGCTCCTACAATGAGCAGTTCTTC. This sequence encodes CAADSSYNEQFF.

The genes are TRBV4-2 and TRBJ1-6; D might be TRBD1 (5 bases). The germline V gene has CDR1 LGHNA and CDR2 YNFKEQ. The CDR3 sequence is 14 residues long. Trimming shortened V by 1 base and J by 9 bases, and 10 bases separated the two germline ends. CDR3 coding DNA: TGTGCCAGCAGCCAAGCCCGGAGGGGTTCACCCCTCCACTTT. It specifies CASSQARRGSPLHF.

This clone was counted only a few times. The V and J genes are TRBV6-1 and TRBJ1-5; D perhaps matches TRBD1 (5 bases). This CDR3 is 13 amino acids long. The V gene lost 6 bases and the J gene lost 7 bases, with 13 bases spanning the gap. Germline V gives CDR1 MNHNS, CDR2 SASEGT. The CDR3 nucleotides read TGTGCCAGCAGCCCCCAGGGTTCCCAGCCCCAGCATTTT. Translated, it gives CASSPQGSQPQHF.

This clone has only a few counts. This sequence joins TRBV28 and TRBJ2-3; tentatively, D is TRBD2 (5 bases). Germline values: CDR1 MDHEN, CDR2 SYDVKM. This CDR3 has 14 residues. With 6 bases removed from V and 3 bases from J, the gap between germline ends came to 13 bases. CDR3 region: CASSRLRVTDTQYF. The CDR3 coding sequence is TGTGCCAGCAGCCGCCTGCGGGTAACAGATACGCAGTATTTT.

The rearrangement uses TRBV27 and TRBJ1-1; tentative D call: TRBD1 (5 bases). This CDR3 has 12 amino acids. The germline V gene encodes CDR1 MNHEY and CDR2 SMNVEV (reference sequence). Trimming removed 6 bases from V and 8 bases from J, with 13 bases in between. CDR3 in amino acids: CASSELGGEAFF. DNA for the CDR3: TGTGCCAGCAGCGAACTGGGGGGGGAAGCTTTCTTT.

This clone was seen more than once but under ten times. The chain combines TRBV4-1 with TRBJ2-2, with D hard to call. CDR1 and CDR2 (germline): MGHRA, YSYEKL. The CDR3 spans 14 residues. The V end lost 4 bases, the J end lost 1 base, and 7 bases lay between the germline ends. This CDR3 is CASSPGKNTGELFF. CDR3 in DNA: TGCGCCAGCAGCCCTGGCAAGAACACCGGGGAGCTGTTTTTT.

The V gene is TRBV18, the J gene TRBJ1-2; D may be TRBD1 (6 bases). Germline V gene data show CDR1 as KGHSH and CDR2 as LQKENI. This CDR3 comprises 13 residues. Trimming stripped 5 bases from V and 9 bases from J, with 16 bases between. The CDR3 sequence is CASSAQGRGSYTF. The CDR3 DNA follows: TGTGCCAGCTCAGCACAGGGACGGGGGAGCTACACCTTC.

This rearrangement joins TRBV11-2 to TRBJ1-2, with D possibly TRBD1 on 5 matching bases. CDR1 SGHAT and CDR2 FQNNGV come from the germline V gene. V shed 4 bases and J shed 3 bases, with 6 bases lying between them. There are 12 residues in the CDR3. CDR3 nucleotides: TGTGCCAGCAGCTGGGGGGACTATGGCTACACCTTC. The encoded protein is CASSWGDYGYTF.